In its sample, the clone carrying this TCR beta chain was seen a few times. The record originates from a study of beta chain features in type 1 diabetes. The CDR3 sequence is 15 residues long. J lost 3 bases, V lost 8 bases, and 6 bases had no gene match. Per germline, CDR1 MNHEY and CDR2 SVGAGI. Sequencing targeted expressed TCRB transcripts, as all isolated RNA had been reverse transcribed. Libraries were prepared by immunoSEQ multiplex PCR; TCRdb keeps only in-frame clonotypes and omits some of them. Here the sample spans 130,000 to 150,000 clones, roughly 50% being singletons. The chain is built from TRBV6-5 and TRBJ1-5, with 11 positions matching TRBD1. This receptor was taken from a man between 18 and 35 years old in good health. Sequenced input: Tregs from blood. CDR3 sequence (DNA): TGTGCCAGCCGAAGGACAGGGGGCAACAATCAGCCCCAGCATTTT. Amino acid sequence: CASRRTGGNNQPQHF.